This TCR beta chain derives from a study of STAT3 mutations in large granular lymphocyte leukemia. Study-level results: Clonal expansion was inferred from samples taken at other timepoints. In T-cell large granular lymphocyte leukemia, about half of patients showed multiple immunodominant subclonotypes.

Assay used: immunoSEQ multiplex PCR; TCRdb lists only in-frame clones, some missing. The sample contains about 42,000 clones, roughly 81% of which appear only once. Remarks on this clone: What it binds is not known.

Sequencing was done on a sample of PBMCs. The TCR comes from a human donor with T large granular lymphocyte leukemia. Some clones in this sample may be carry-over from other donors' samples.

CDR3 residues: CASSVEGASYGYTF. The CDR3 nucleotides are TGTGCCAGCAGCGTAGAGGGAGCCAGCTATGGCTACACCTTC. The chain carries TRBV9 and TRBJ1-2; D not certain. There are 14 residues in the CDR3. The germline gives CDR1 SGDLS, CDR2 YYNGEE. V was clipped by 0 bases and J by 4 bases, with 10 bases between them.